This TCR beta chain was documented in a study of memory CD4+ T cells and cytomegalovirus serostatus (dated by TCRdb to between 2017 and 2020). Broadly, across the study: The cohort included about 33 healthy adults from Belgium, of whom 9 were CMV seropositive and about 25 were CMV seronegative. To replicate a published TCR-based CMV serostatus classifier, the study sequenced CD4+ memory TCRbeta repertoires from a Belgian cohort whose cytomegalovirus serostatus was known.

A FACSAria II was used to sort memory CD4+ T cells, defined as single viable CD3+CD4+CD8-CD45RO+ cells. CMV serostatus was determined with a Roche Elecsys assay detecting serum IgG against CMV pp150, pp28, p38 and p52. Once the samples were thawed, total CD4+ T cells were enriched through positive selection using CD4 magnetic microbeads. The samples came from a different study that was designed specifically to examine the CD4+ T cell memory repertoire. Peripheral blood mononuclear cells were isolated and cryopreserved according to standard operating procedures, and serum was stored at -80 degrees C. CD3-PerCP (BW264/56), CD4-APC (RPA-T4), CD45RO-PE (UCHT1) and CD8-Pacific Orange (3B5) antibodies were used for staining, and non-viable cells were excluded with Sytox blue. General study outcomes and caveats: Of roughly 170 previously reported CMV-associated TCRbeta sequences, around 70 appeared in the CD4+ memory repertoires, each in one to five individuals. On the Belgian cohort, the classifier based on the original framework reached a median bootstrapped AUC of roughly 0.96, with a 95% CI of 0.76-1.00. For predicting CMV serostatus, the median bootstrapped AUC was 0.95 using the original framework and about 0.89 using a US-trained random forest. The results were interpreted as suggesting that the CMV-associated TCR signature is largely present in the CD4+ memory repertoire. Only CD4+CD45RO+ memory cells were sequenced, in contrast to the original study, which included naive and memory CD4+ and CD8+ populations.

Genomic DNA was extracted from sorted cells with the Quick-DNA Microprep Kit. Amplification of TCRbeta DNA was done with the immunoSEQ hsTCRbeta kit, following the protocol from the manufacturer. TCRbeta libraries were sequenced on an Illumina MiSeq instrument. Per the authors' processing: Once out-of-frame sequences had been removed, millions of distinct TCRbeta sequences were left, which works out to an average of around 73,000 per individual. Each individual was scored according to the count of 150 to 200 previously reported CMV-associated TCRbeta sequences and the total productive distinct TCRbeta count. A beta-binomial model was reimplemented in Python, and scikit-learn random forests with default parameters were trained on US cohort data. Classifier performance on the Belgian cohort was summarized as median AUC with percentile confidence intervals over 10,000 bootstrap iterations. TCRdb holds this immuneACCESS table with in-frame rearrangements only. Some clones are missing; in checked studies, unresolved V genes explain under half, and the rest has no known cause. From that table come the V and J calls and clone size; the DNA was used to work out D and trimming. For this sample the table gives 75,000 to 90,000 clones, of which approximately 80% were detected only once. In total, the top ten clones hold roughly 0.85% of the sample.

Regarding this clone: Its target antigen remains unknown. The sample holds no much larger clone one base away, and base qualities are not on file. This sample includes further DNA sequences coding for the same CDR3.

There are 13 amino acids in the CDR3, from cysteine to phenylalanine inclusive. Only CDR3 DNA remains: 39 bases, in frame from the first base. Per the germline V gene (reference sequence), GTSNPN is the CDR1 and SVGIG is the CDR2. V is pared back by 0 bases and J by 2 bases, with 5 bases lying between the germline termini. This TCR derives from an adult in good health and CMV-seronegative. The V and J genes are TRBV30 and TRBJ1-5; possibly the D gene is TRBD1, per 5 matching bases. The sample consisted of memory CD4+ T cells from blood. This receptor has the CDR3 CAWSVTGNQPQHF. The DNA sequence follows: TGTGCCTGGAGTGTGACAGGCAATCAGCCCCAGCATTTT.